Presented here are 22 T cell receptor beta chains from one specimen sequenced in a study of cytomegalovirus exposure and HLA in healthy donors. The PCR had 60 Vbeta and 13 Jbeta primers. Generated by immunoSEQ multiplex PCR, the TCRdb table keeps only in-frame clones and is missing some. The table lists over 110,000 clones, more than 70% of them singletons. The specimen was PBMCs. The origin of the receptors is a male donor in good health and CMV-seropositive.

V usage is TRBV9 and J usage is TRBJ2-3; a weak D match, TRBD1 (5 bases). The CDR3 totals 15 residues. Germline assignment: CDR1 SGDLS and CDR2 YYNGEE. V lost 0 bases and J lost 4, with 12 bases in between. For the CDR3, the DNA is TGTGCCAGCAGCGTAGCAGGGTTGGAAGCAGATACGCAGTATTTT. It translates to CASSVAGLEADTQYF.

This chain joins TRBV5-1 and TRBJ2-7, with TRBD1 matching over 9 bases. Trimming removed 4 bases from V and 3 bases from J; junction bases left unmatched: 5. CDR3 length: 14 residues. Per germline, CDR1 SGHRS and CDR2 YFSETQ. CDR3 protein: CASSAGTGSYEQYF. The CDR3, as DNA: TGCGCCAGCAGCGCAGGGACAGGGAGCTACGAGCAGTACTTC.

This clone was observed once. The V gene is TRBV29-1, the J gene TRBJ2-5, with 11 nucleotides matching TRBD2. Per the germline V gene, CDR1 is SQVTM and CDR2 is ANQGSEA. This CDR3 spans 13 amino acids. J lost 6 bases, V lost 6 bases, and 6 bases had no gene match. This CDR3 reads CSVLAGGPQTQYF. In nucleotides, the CDR3 is TGCAGCGTGTTAGCGGGGGGGCCTCAGACCCAGTACTTC.

The chain employs TRBV19 and TRBJ2-6, with 7 positions matching TRBD1. Per germline, CDR1 LNHDA and CDR2 SQIVND (reference sequence). This CDR3 comprises 17 residues. Losses at the gene ends were 4 bases for V and 3 bases for J; bases not matched to a gene: 9. Here the CDR3 DNA reads TGTGCCAGTAGTAGAGGCAGGGGGACCGATGGGGCCAACGTCCTGACTTTC. Protein: CASSRGRGTDGANVLTF.

The chain carries TRBV19 and TRBJ1-5; D possibly corresponds to TRBD1 (6 bases). In germline, CDR1 is LNHDA, CDR2 SQIVND (reference sequence). The CDR3 extends over 18 amino acids. V lost 6 bases and J lost 0, with 21 bases in between. DNA for the CDR3: TGTGCCAGTAGGGATCCCGGGACATCGCCTCATAGCAATCAGCCCCAGCATTTT. Translating gives CASRDPGTSPHSNQPQHF.

Remarks on this clone: The same CDR3 can be traced to other DNA sequences in this sample. V is TRBV9 and J is TRBJ1-1; 8 positions agree with TRBD1. The V gene's germline CDR1 is SGDLS and CDR2 YYNGEE. V was clipped by 2 bases and J by 1 base; unmatched bases: 1. The CDR3 is 14 amino acids. The CDR3 loop reads CASSVGTGNTEAFF. The CDR3, as DNA: TGTGCCAGCAGCGTTGGGACAGGGAACACTGAAGCTTTCTTT.

This clone appeared a few times. The chain has TRBV19 and TRBJ2-3; 9 bases match TRBD1. This CDR3 is 16 amino acids long. Trimming removed 4 bases from V and 6 bases from J; junction bases left unmatched: 11. The V gene's germline CDR1 is LNHDA and CDR2 SQIVND (reference sequence). CDR3: CASSSSGQGFGDTQYF. The CDR3 nucleotides are TGTGCCAGTAGTAGTTCGGGACAGGGTTTCGGGGATACGCAGTATTTT.

This clone has more than one count but fewer than ten. The chain links TRBV9 to TRBJ1-1, with TRBD1 matching over 8 bases. Germline-derived CDR1 and CDR2 are SGDLS and YYNGEE. This CDR3 has 14 amino acids. Unmatched junction bases numbered 4, after V lost 6 bases and J lost 0 bases. The CDR3 sequence is CASTRTGMNTEAFF. The CDR3 region has the DNA TGTGCCAGCACCAGGACAGGGATGAACACTGAAGCTTTCTTT.

This clone was detected only once. V is TRBV28 and J is TRBJ1-1, with D unclear. CDR1 and CDR2 (germline): MDHEN, SYDVKM. This CDR3 comprises 14 residues. V shed 3 bases and J shed 1 base, with 9 bases lying between them. The chain's CDR3 is CASSFRHTNTEAFF. CDR3 in DNA: TGTGCCAGCAGTTTCAGGCACACGAACACTGAAGCTTTCTTT.

The chain has TRBV2 and TRBJ1-2; D remains unclear. Trimming took off 8 bases at V and 4 bases at J, with 14 bases between the two ends. Germline lookup yields CDR1 SNHLY and CDR2 FYNNEI. The length of the CDR3 is 13 residues. This chain's CDR3 is CASSPGEGYGYTF. For the CDR3, the DNA is TGTGCCAGCTCTCCCGGGGAGGGCTATGGCTACACCTTC.

The genes are TRBV28 and TRBJ1-2, with 7 nucleotides matching TRBD1. V was clipped by 7 bases and J by 8 bases; unmatched bases: 16. CDR3 size: 15 residues. Germline V CDR1 and CDR2: MDHEN, SYDVKM. CDR3 loop: CASTNSARQGAGYTF. CDR3 nucleotides: TGTGCCAGCACTAACTCCGCTAGACAGGGTGCCGGCTACACCTTC.

This clone was recorded once. The V call is TRBV2, the J call TRBJ1-4, with 8 bases identical to TRBD1. The length of the CDR3 is 15 residues. V gave up 5 bases and J gave up 0 bases; unmatched junction bases: 2. Germline V gene data show CDR1 as SNHLY and CDR2 as FYNNEI. CDR3 sequence: CASSSQGATNEKLFF. DNA for the CDR3: TGTGCCAGCAGTTCACAGGGGGCAACTAATGAAAAACTGTTTTTT.

The gene calls are TRBV30 and TRBJ2-4; TRBD1 is a possible D gene (6 bases). V was pared by 5 bases and J by 0 bases, with 11 bases between. This CDR3 contains 14 residues. Per germline, CDR1 GTSNPN and CDR2 SVGIG (reference sequence). This chain's CDR3 is CAWEGGEAKNIQYF. DNA for the CDR3: TGTGCCTGGGAAGGGGGAGAAGCCAAAAACATTCAGTACTTC.

The chain couples TRBV6-1 to TRBJ1-1; possibly TRBD1 for D (5 bases). CDR3 length: 16 residues. Germline loops: CDR1 MNHNS, CDR2 SASEGT. Trimming took 0 bases from V and 0 from J, leaving 11 bases between them. The DNA of the CDR3 is TGTGCCAGCAGTGAAGCTTGGGGGGAGATGAACACTGAAGCTTTCTTT. It encodes CASSEAWGEMNTEAFF.

The chain carries TRBV6-1 and TRBJ2-3, with D possibly matching TRBD2 (5 bases). Germline V CDR1 and CDR2: MNHNS, SASEGT. The CDR3 loop spans 15 amino acids. V lost 8 bases, J lost 4 bases, and 19 bases lay in between. CDR3: CASLRASHRADTQYF. Here the CDR3 DNA reads TGTGCCAGCCTTAGGGCTAGCCATAGGGCAGATACGCAGTATTTT.

In the case of this clone: Other DNA sequences from this sample encode an identical CDR3 as well. The chain recombines TRBV5-3 with TRBJ1-2, with 7 nucleotides matching TRBD1. TRBV5-3 is marked as an open reading frame, function uncertain. This CDR3 contains 14 residues. V shed 5 bases, J shed 8 bases, and the junction held 12 bases outside the gene matches. The CDR3 region is CARSSNRGACGYTF. In DNA form, the CDR3 reads TGTGCCAGAAGTTCTAACAGGGGAGCGTGCGGCTACACCTTC.

This chain connects TRBV6-1 to TRBJ1-5, with D perhaps TRBD1 (5 bases). The CDR3 covers 13 residues. CDR1 MNHNS and CDR2 SASEGT come from the germline V gene. Trimming stripped 6 bases from V and 3 bases from J, with 9 bases between. This chain's CDR3 is CASRQEPNQPQHF. CDR3 bases: TGTGCCAGCAGACAGGAGCCCAATCAGCCCCAGCATTTT.

V usage is TRBV5-1 and J usage is TRBJ1-1; no clear D gene. CDR3 length equals 14 residues. Trimming pared 2 bases from V and 4 bases from J, leaving 12 bases between. Germline CDR1 reads SGHRS; CDR2 reads YFSETQ. The CDR3 protein is CASSLWSTGTEAFF. The CDR3 DNA sequence: TGCGCCAGCAGCTTATGGTCGACGGGCACTGAAGCTTTCTTT.

The V and J genes are TRBV19 and TRBJ2-1; a weak D match, TRBD2 (5 bases). In germline, CDR1 is LNHDA, CDR2 SQIVND (reference sequence). V was cut by 4 bases and J by 4 bases, with 11 bases left in between. This CDR3 is 14 amino acids long. CDR3 DNA sequence: TGTGCCAGTAGTACGAGGGAGATATACAATGAGCAGTTCTTC. As protein: CASSTREIYNEQFF.

V gene TRBV10-3 combines with J gene TRBJ2-3; 11 positions agree with TRBD2. The J segment lost 4 bases and the V segment lost 0 bases, leaving 6 bases of the junction unmatched. CDR3 length: 17 amino acids. Germline CDR1 ENHRY, CDR2 SYGVKD. The CDR3, as DNA: TGTGCCATCAGTGAGTCAGTACTAGCGGGAGTGCCAGATACGCAGTATTTT. Protein sequence: CAISESVLAGVPDTQYF.

The chain uses TRBV30 and TRBJ1-2; a weak D match, TRBD1 (6 bases). CDR3 size: 16 residues. Trimming left V 2 bases short and J 6 bases short, with 22 bases between. Germline CDR1 and CDR2: GTSNPN and SVGIG (reference sequence). The CDR3 protein is CAWSTGTPRFGNGYTF. The CDR3 coding sequence is TGTGCCTGGAGTACGGGGACACCTCGGTTCGGTAATGGCTACACCTTC.

The chain has TRBV7-9 and TRBJ1-4; 9 bases are a match to TRBD1. CDR1 is SEHNR and CDR2 is FQNEAQ in the germline V gene (reference sequence). The length of the CDR3 is 15 residues. After removal of 3 bases from V and 7 bases from J, the junction contained 6 bases not matched to a gene. Here the CDR3 reads CASSFTGGRSEKLFF. DNA of the CDR3: TGTGCCAGCAGCTTCACAGGGGGCCGGAGTGAAAAACTGTTTTTT.